One sample yielded the 2 T cell receptor beta chains listed below, sequenced in a study of blood T cell repertoires in COVID-19. Some clones are missing from TCRdb's copy, which holds only in-frame ones; the method was immunoSEQ multiplex PCR. Of some 44,000 clones in the sample, around 92% were seen once. Sequenced input: peripheral blood. The receptors come from a human donor in a cohort sampled during active COVID-19.

V and J are TRBV5-1 and TRBJ1-2; perhaps TRBD1 as D (5 bases). Trimming shortened V by 0 bases and J by 1 base, and 7 bases separated the two germline ends. The CDR3 has 14 residues. CDR1 and CDR2 (germline): SGHRS, YFSETQ. The CDR3 DNA is TGCGCCAGCAGCTTGGGACAGAATAACTATGGCTACACCTTC. It yields the protein CASSLGQNNYGYTF.

V is TRBV5-4 and J is TRBJ2-5; 9 nucleotides align to TRBD2. J lost 2 bases, V lost 4 bases, and 3 bases had no gene match. Germline assignment: CDR1 SGHNT and CDR2 YYREEE (reference sequence). This CDR3 comprises 14 residues. The CDR3 reads CASSAGGIQETQYF. CDR3 nucleotide sequence: TGTGCCAGCAGCGCGGGGGGGATTCAAGAGACCCAGTACTTC. The complete variable domain, with remaining parts taken from reference TRBV5-4 and TRBJ2-5, reads ETGVTQSPTHLIKTRGQQVTLRCSSQSGHNTVSWYQQALGQGPQFIFQYYREEENGRGNFPPRFSGLQFPNYSSELNVNALELDDSALYLCASSAGGIQETQYFGPGTRLLVL.